This is a list of T cell receptor beta chains from one sample in a study of human T cells and chemical hapten exposure. Via MiXCR, TCRdb re-called the RACE reads, giving one row per CDR3 protein. The table has over 65,000 distinct CDR3 sequences, roughly 11% seen once. Here the sequenced sample was whole blood, taken in connection with sensitization to the hapten diphenylcyclopropenone (DPC). The receptor set was obtained from a woman aged 45-59 years with alopecia areata. Some clones in this sample may be carry-over from other donors' samples. Both conserved end residues are part of each CDR3. The D gene is left open where the match is weak. The listing skips clone size in some rows; elsewhere it reads once, few, many or a size class.

j_call,v_call,d_call,clone_size,cdr3_aa,cdr3_nt
TRBJ1-5,TRBV4-1,NA,many,CASSQDWSYSNQPQHF,TGCGCCAGCAGCCAAGATTGGAGTTATAGCAATCAGCCCCAGCATTTT
TRBJ2-3,TRBV6-5,TRBD2,few,CASSYSYSGTSGGGTDTQYF,TGTGCCAGCAGTTACTCCTACTCCGGGACTAGCGGGGGTGGCACAGATACGCAGTATTTT
TRBJ2-1,TRBV6-1,TRBD2,many,CASSVAGVFNEQFF,TGTGCCAGCAGCGTAGCGGGGGTTTTCAATGAGCAGTTCTTC
TRBJ1-5,TRBV28,NA,many,CASSLIPGVGNQPQHF,TGTGCCAGCAGTCTGATCCCGGGGGTCGGCAATCAGCCCCAGCATTTT
TRBJ2-5,TRBV7-9,TRBD2,few,CASGLAQETQYF,TGTGCCAGTGGACTAGCCCAAGAGACCCAGTACTTC
TRBJ1-5,TRBV21-1,NA,many,CASGKQGRLSNQPQHF,TGTGCCAGCGGTAAACAGGGACGCCTTAGCAATCAGCCCCAGCATTTT
TRBJ1-3,TRBV7-2,NA,NA,CASSLASAGRSGNTIYF,TGTGCCAGCAGCTTAGCGTCCGCAGGACGCTCTGGAAACACCATATATTTT
TRBJ2-3,TRBV18,TRBD2,few,CASSPGTSGGGDTQYF,TGTGCCAGCTCACCCGGGACTAGCGGGGGCGGAGATACGCAGTATTTT
TRBJ2-5,TRBV29-1,NA,NA,CSVAREETQYF,TGCAGCGTTGCCCGGGAGGAGACCCAGTACTTC
TRBJ1-6,TRBV27,NA,many,CASSSGSSYNSPLHF,TGTGCCAGCAGTTCGGGTAGCTCCTATAATTCACCCCTCCACTTT
TRBJ2-3,TRBV7-9,TRBD2,many,CASSSLAGGDTQYF,TGTGCCAGCAGCTCCCTAGCGGGAGGTGATACGCAGTATTTT
TRBJ1-6,TRBV18,NA,few,CASSPNVRGNSPLHF,TGTGCCAGCTCACCCAACGTGCGGGGGAATTCACCCCTCCACTTT
TRBJ2-5,TRBV20-1,NA,NA,CSARQETQYF,TGCAGTGCACGGCAAGAGACCCAGTACTTC
TRBJ1-5,TRBV29-1,NA,NA,CSVKGSDSNQPQQF,TGCAGCGTTAAGGGGTCGGATAGCAATCAGCCCCAGCAATTT
TRBJ2-3,TRBV10-3,TRBD2,NA,CAIKAGGTDTQYF,TGTGCCATCAAAGCGGGGGGCACAGATACGCAGTATTTT
TRBJ2-7,TRBV3-1,NA,many,CASSQVGYEQYF,TGTGCCAGCAGCCAAGTAGGTTACGAGCAGTACTTC
TRBJ2-1,TRBV20-1,NA,NA,CSARGSLVGPAREQFF,TGCAGTGCTAGAGGATCCCTCGTGGGGCCAGCTAGGGAGCAGTTCTTC
TRBJ1-2,TRBV11-2,NA,NA,CASSSTPAGMDGYTF,TGTGCCAGCAGCTCCACTCCGGCAGGGATGGATGGCTACACCTTC
TRBJ2-7,TRBV4-1,NA,NA,CASSHRTGGHEQYF,TGCGCCAGCAGCCATCGGACGGGCGGCCACGAGCAGTACTTC
TRBJ2-7,TRBV5-1,TRBD1,NA,CASRDGAGGVYEQYF,TGCGCCAGCAGGGATGGGGCAGGGGGCGTCTACGAGCAGTACTTC
TRBJ2-7,TRBV12-3/TRBV12-4,NA,many,CASSNRDEQYF,TGTGCCAGCAGCAACAGGGACGAGCAGTACTTC
TRBJ2-3,TRBV5-1,NA,NA,CASSLGLVSTDTQYF,TGCGCCAGCAGCTTGGGACTAGTCAGCACAGATACGCAGTATTTT
TRBJ1-1,TRBV29-1,NA,few,CSVEGGPGHLNTEAFF,TGCAGCGTTGAAGGGGGACCGGGACATTTGAACACTGAAGCTTTCTTT
TRBJ2-3,TRBV18,NA,many,CASSPPWINTDTQYF,TGTGCCAGCTCACCACCGTGGATAAACACAGATACGCAGTATTTT
TRBJ2-7,TRBV20-1,TRBD2,many,CSARGLAFSYEQYF,TGCAGTGCTAGAGGACTAGCATTTTCCTACGAGCAGTACTTC
TRBJ1-3,TRBV2,TRBD1,NA,CASSPGLGGGNGNTIYF,TGTGCCAGCAGCCCCGGGCTAGGGGGCGGAAATGGAAACACCATATATTTT
TRBJ2-1,TRBV3-1,NA,few,CASSQGRRNEQFF,TGTGCCAGCAGCCAAGGCAGGCGCAATGAGCAGTTCTTC
TRBJ2-3,TRBV4-1,NA,NA,CASSQDWADTQYF,TGCGCCAGCAGCCAAGATTGGGCAGATACGCAGTATTTT
TRBJ1-5,TRBV6-2/TRBV6-3,NA,many,CASSYSYGRNQPQHF,TGTGCCAGCAGTTACAGTTACGGTCGTAATCAGCCCCAGCATTTT
TRBJ1-1,TRBV7-8,NA,many,CASNGLPDTEAFF,TGTGCCAGTAACGGACTACCCGACACTGAAGCTTTCTTT
TRBJ2-3,TRBV29-1,NA,NA,CSVRDTASTDTQYF,TGCAGCGTTCGGGACACCGCTAGCACAGATACGCAGTATTTT
TRBJ1-1,TRBV6-2/TRBV6-3,NA,many,CASSAPYTPNTEAFF,TGTGCCAGCAGTGCCCCGTACACTCCCAACACTGAAGCTTTCTTT
TRBJ2-5,TRBV10-3,NA,few,CAISAPTDSQETQYF,TGTGCCATCAGTGCCCCGACAGATTCTCAAGAGACCCAGTACTTC
TRBJ2-1,TRBV28,NA,many,CASSLRQGGNNEQFF,TGTGCCAGCAGTTTACGTCAGGGTGGAAACAATGAGCAGTTCTTC
TRBJ2-4,TRBV28,TRBD1,many,CASSEQGGGAKNIQYF,TGTGCCAGCAGTGAACAGGGGGGTGGTGCCAAAAACATTCAGTACTTC
TRBJ2-3,TRBV2,TRBD2,many,CASRRTSGRTDTQYF,TGTGCCAGCAGACGAACTAGCGGGAGGACAGATACGCAGTATTTT
TRBJ1-4,TRBV28,NA,many,CASSTRLNEKLFF,TGTGCCAGCAGTACCAGGCTTAATGAAAAACTGTTTTTT
TRBJ1-2,TRBV6-5,NA,few,CASSYSSLGINYGYTF,TGTGCCAGCAGTTACTCGAGTTTGGGCATAAACTATGGCTACACCTTC
TRBJ1-5,TRBV28,NA,many,CASTPPVVSQPQHF,TGTGCCAGCACTCCACCGGTCGTTTCTCAGCCCCAGCATTTT
TRBJ1-4,TRBV6-5,NA,few,CASSYSYRTATNEKLFF,TGTGCCAGCAGTTACTCGTACAGGACCGCAACTAATGAAAAACTGTTTTTT
TRBJ2-3,TRBV10-2,NA,few,CASKASVITDTQYF,TGCGCCAGCAAGGCTAGCGTAATCACAGATACGCAGTATTTT
TRBJ2-1,TRBV23-1,TRBD2,few,CASSQFLPGLEVFEQFF,TGCGCCAGCAGTCAATTTCTTCCGGGACTAGAGGTTTTTGAGCAGTTCTTC
TRBJ1-2,TRBV20-1,NA,many,CSARQGHGYTF,TGCAGTGCTAGACAGGGTCATGGCTACACCTTC
TRBJ2-7,TRBV7-9,TRBD2,many,CASSSPGGYEQYF,TGTGCCAGCAGCTCACCGGGGGGATACGAGCAGTACTTC
TRBJ1-1,TRBV6-2/TRBV6-3,NA,many,CASSYSILPPEAFF,TGTGCCAGCAGTTACTCGATTTTACCTCCTGAAGCTTTCTTT
TRBJ2-5,TRBV7-9,TRBD1,NA,CASSPGTGGETQYF,TGTGCCAGCAGCCCGGGGACAGGGGGCGAGACCCAGTACTTC
TRBJ2-2,TRBV7-9,NA,NA,CASIPWSGTGELFF,TGTGCCAGCATCCCCTGGTCTGGAACCGGGGAGCTGTTTTTT
TRBJ1-1,TRBV5-1,NA,many,CASSLDVEAFF,TGCGCCAGCAGCTTAGACGTGGAAGCTTTCTTT
TRBJ1-4,TRBV28,NA,few,CASSFGQLNEKLFF,TGTGCCAGCAGTTTCGGCCAGCTTAATGAAAAACTGTTTTTT
TRBJ2-3,TRBV10-1,NA,many,CASSDRGGERNTDTQYF,TGCGCCAGCAGTGACAGGGGAGGAGAGCGAAACACAGATACGCAGTATTTT